Included here is one T cell receptor (beta chain) sequence, with context. The sample comes from a study of blood T cell repertoires in COVID-19. Original processing methods: It was from reference gene primer amplification that nucleated cell counts were estimated. The assay was immunoSEQ multiplex PCR, and TCRdb's table has in-frame clones only and misses some. V, J and clone size are taken as reported in that table, and D and trimming were inferred from the DNA itself. The sample records approximately 34,000 clones, over 70% being singletons. Germline loops: CDR1 SEHNR, CDR2 FQNEAQ (reference sequence). The V segment lost 3 bases and the J segment 6 bases; nucleotides outside the gene matches: 2. The CDR3 runs 15 residues. Those enrolled in Seattle joined during active infection and were followed longitudinally afterward.

The sample taken for sequencing was peripheral blood. The receptor was derived from a man between 65 and 80 years old with COVID-19, enrolled during active disease. V usage is TRBV7-9 and J usage is TRBJ2-3, with 14 nucleotides matching TRBD2. CDR3 region: CASSFGTSGSDTQYF. As DNA, the CDR3 is TGTGCCAGCAGCTTCGGGACTAGCGGGAGTGATACGCAGTATTTT.